These 7 T cell receptor beta chains came from one sample sequenced in a study of beta chain features in type 1 diabetes. The whole isolated RNA underwent reverse transcription, so sequencing captured expressed TCRB transcripts. Profiled with immunoSEQ multiplex PCR; TCRdb holds only in-frame clones, not every one. The table has under 300,000 clones, under 8.5% seen once. The sample comprised central memory CD4+ T cells from blood. The receptors come from a woman in her late teens or twenties in good health.

V and J are TRBV5-6 and TRBJ2-5; the D gene is possibly TRBD2 (6 bases). Trimming stripped 1 base from V and 5 bases from J, with 15 bases between. Germline values: CDR1 SGHDT, CDR2 YYEEEE. The CDR3 contains 15 residues. The CDR3 here is CASSLMAGKRETQYF. The CDR3, as DNA: TGTGCCAGCAGCTTGATGGCGGGAAAGAGGGAGACCCAGTACTTC. The complete variable domain, with remaining parts taken from reference TRBV5-6 and TRBJ2-5, reads DAGVTQSPTHLIKTRGQQVTLRCSPKSGHDTVSWYQQALGQGPQFIFQYYEEEERQRGNFPDRFSGHQFPNYSSELNVNALLLGDSALYLCASSLMAGKRETQYFGPGTRLLVL.

V is TRBV18 and J is TRBJ1-1; D is undetermined. The CDR3 has 15 amino acids. Trimming took 1 base from V and 1 from J, leaving 10 bases between them. Per the germline V gene, CDR1 is KGHSH and CDR2 is LQKENI. This chain's CDR3 is CASSPRTATNTEAFF. CDR3 bases: TGTGCCAGCTCACCACGGACCGCAACGAACACTGAAGCTTTCTTT. The entire variable domain, with the rest obtained from reference TRBV18 and TRBJ1-1, is as follows: NAGVMQNPRHLVRRRGQEARLRCSPMKGHSHVYWYRQLPEEGLKFMVYLQKENIIDESGMPKERFSAEFPKEGPSILRIQQVVRGDSAAYFCASSPRTATNTEAFFGQGTRLTVV.

This clone was seen a handful of times. This sequence joins TRBV7-6 and TRBJ2-3; 7 bases line up with TRBD1. V trimming: 4 bases; J trimming: 3 bases; junction bases outside the gene matches: 4. The CDR3 loop spans 14 amino acids. The germline V gene encodes CDR1 SGHVS and CDR2 FNYEAQ. This chain's CDR3 is CASSYRGVTDTQYF. CDR3 nucleotides: TGTGCCAGCAGCTACAGGGGCGTGACAGATACGCAGTATTTT.

The gene calls are TRBV2 and TRBJ1-5; 10 nucleotides line up with TRBD1. Per germline, CDR1 SNHLY and CDR2 FYNNEI. The CDR3 extends over 13 amino acids. The trim removed 6 bases at V and 5 bases at J, leaving 1 base unmatched. CDR3 residues: CASRGTGDQPQHF. In DNA form, the CDR3 reads TGTGCCAGCAGGGGGACAGGGGATCAGCCCCAGCATTTT.

This clone was recorded a few times. DNA of the CDR3: TGTGCCAGCTCACCCGCTATGGAAAACATTCAGTACTTC. This translates into CASSPAMENIQYF. The genes are TRBV18 and TRBJ2-4; D unresolved. Germline CDR1 and CDR2: KGHSH and LQKENI. V was pared by 3 bases and J by 5 bases, with 8 bases between. This CDR3 contains 13 residues.

This clone was seen at least ten times. The V and J genes are TRBV10-3 and TRBJ2-7; 11 bases are shared with TRBD1. V gave up 6 bases and J gave up 4 bases; unmatched junction bases: 2. Per the germline V gene, CDR1 is ENHRY and CDR2 is SYGVKD. The CDR3 totals 13 residues. The CDR3 DNA reads as TGTGCCATCAGGGGACAGGGGGGATACGAGCAGTACGTC. Encoded protein: CAIRGQGGYEQYV.

This clone was detected only a few times. This chain connects TRBV11-2 to TRBJ2-5; D unclear. CDR1 SGHAT and CDR2 FQNNGV come from the germline V gene. V was trimmed by 5 bases and J by 5 bases, leaving 6 bases between them. This CDR3 is 11 amino acids long. CDR3 in DNA: TGTGCCAGCAGCCCTCGGGAGACCCAGTACTTC. This translates into CASSPRETQYF.